This entry is about one T cell receptor (beta chain). This record belongs to a study of cytomegalovirus exposure and HLA in healthy donors. PCR used 60 Vbeta primers and 13 Jbeta primers. Using immunoSEQ multiplex PCR, the repertoire was profiled, and TCRdb retains in-frame clones only, with some absent. The table lists around 110,000 clones. The CDR3 runs to 16 residues. The V and J ends lost 2 bases and 2 bases respectively, with 18 bases between them. Germline V gene data show CDR1 as SQVTM and CDR2 as ANQGSEA. The TCR was taken from a man aged 25-40 years in good health and CMV-seronegative. Sequenced: PBMCs. The rearrangement joins TRBV29-1 to TRBJ2-5; D is possibly TRBD1 (6 bases). The CDR3 spells CSVERTGTTIQETQYF. In nucleotides, the CDR3 is TGCAGCGTTGAAAGGACGGGGACAACCATACAAGAGACCCAGTACTTC.